This TCR beta chain is from a study of cytomegalovirus exposure and HLA in healthy donors. Study-wide points: Presence/absence analyses assumed roughly uniform sequencing depth across donors, which may not hold. TCR sequences were mostly rare, though some public TCRs occurred in many donors. Accurate prediction of most subjects' HLA-A and HLA-B alleles from TCR beta sequences was reported. It is likely that the observed cluster of highly shared sequence variants was a sequencing artifact.

Per the germline V gene, CDR1 is SGHRS and CDR2 is YFSETQ. Trimming cost V 3 bases and J 3 bases; bases outside gene matches: 4. There are 15 residues in the CDR3. Primers: 60 Vbeta forward and 13 Jbeta reverse. Some clones are missing from TCRdb's copy, which holds only in-frame ones; the method was immunoSEQ multiplex PCR. The sample includes about 72,000 clones, 60% to 75% of them seen just once. A remark on this clone: Its antigen is still unknown.

The rearrangement links TRBV5-1 to TRBJ2-7; 12 bases fit TRBD2. This receptor was identified in a man aged 40-49 years in good health and CMV-seropositive. Sequences were obtained from PBMCs. The CDR3, as DNA: TGCGCCAGCAGCTCACTAGCGGGGGGACTCTACGAGCAGTACTTC. This sequence encodes CASSSLAGGLYEQYF.